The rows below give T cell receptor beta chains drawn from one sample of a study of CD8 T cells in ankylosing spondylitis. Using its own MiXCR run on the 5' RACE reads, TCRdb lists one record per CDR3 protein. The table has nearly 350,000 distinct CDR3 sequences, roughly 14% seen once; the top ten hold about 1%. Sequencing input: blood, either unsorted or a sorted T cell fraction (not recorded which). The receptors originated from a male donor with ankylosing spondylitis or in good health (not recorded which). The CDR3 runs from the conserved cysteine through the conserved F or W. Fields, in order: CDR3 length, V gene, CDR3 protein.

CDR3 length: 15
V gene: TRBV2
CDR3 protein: CASSDRGRGNTEAFF

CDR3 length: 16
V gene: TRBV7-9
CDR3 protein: CASSPGLAGVTDTQYF

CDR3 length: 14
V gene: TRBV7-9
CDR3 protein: CASSPGQPNEKLFF

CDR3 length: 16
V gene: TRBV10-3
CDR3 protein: CAISESGTSGRETQYF

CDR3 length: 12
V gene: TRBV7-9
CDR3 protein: CASSYGEYEQYF

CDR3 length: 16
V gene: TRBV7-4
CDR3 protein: CASTLERVGGHYEQYF

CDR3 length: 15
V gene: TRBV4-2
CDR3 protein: CASSQELTTQETQYF

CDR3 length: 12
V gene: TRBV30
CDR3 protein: CAWFRLNTEAFF

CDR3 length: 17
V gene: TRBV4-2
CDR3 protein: CASSPTWAERSNQPQHF

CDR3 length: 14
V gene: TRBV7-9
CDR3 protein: CASSPRGWDTEAFF

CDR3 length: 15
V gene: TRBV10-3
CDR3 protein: CAIRKTSGAGNEQFF

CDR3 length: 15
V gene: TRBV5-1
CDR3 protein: CASSLQGVSEETQYF

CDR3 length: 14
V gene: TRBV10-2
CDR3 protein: CATSGPTENTEAFF

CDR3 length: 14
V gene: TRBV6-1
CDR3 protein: CASNRGQGHGELFF

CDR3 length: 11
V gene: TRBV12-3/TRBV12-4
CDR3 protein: CASSYLEGQYF

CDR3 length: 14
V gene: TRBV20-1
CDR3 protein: CSAILAGYGNTIYF

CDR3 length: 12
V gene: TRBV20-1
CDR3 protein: CSAEGGNQPQHF

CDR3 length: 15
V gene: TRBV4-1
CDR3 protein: CASSFRSGPYNEQFF

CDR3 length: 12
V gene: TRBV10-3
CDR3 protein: CAIRQGDYGYTF

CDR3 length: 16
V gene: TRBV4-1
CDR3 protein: CASSQEASVSSYEQYF